This T cell receptor (beta chain) came from a study of shared clonotypes between healthy human individuals. Unsorted samples used tens of millions of PBMCs for genomic DNA. Some clones are missing from TCRdb's copy, which holds only in-frame ones; the method was immunoSEQ multiplex PCR. Among some 470,000 clones listed, about three quarters were seen once. The sequence was collected from a woman aged 40-49 years in good health. Some clones in this sample may be carry-over from other donors' samples. Input material: PBMCs.

The CDR3 DNA reads TGTGCCAGCAGCTCCCGGACTGTCGCGGGCCAAGAGACCCAGTACTTC. Its protein product is CASSSRTVAGQETQYF. The rearrangement uses TRBV11-2 and TRBJ2-5; the D gene is possibly TRBD2 (5 bases). V was shortened by 4 bases and J by 1 base, with 16 bases between the two germline ends. This CDR3 region has 16 residues. Germline assignment: CDR1 SGHAT and CDR2 FQNNGV.